Below are 22 T cell receptor beta chains sequenced from a single sample in a study of blood T cell repertoires in COVID-19. Assay: immunoSEQ multiplex PCR; the TCRdb copy retains only in-frame clones and omits some. The sample includes approximately 150,000 clones, around 80% of them seen just once. Material: peripheral blood. These receptors came from a man between 60 and 75 years old with active or convalescent COVID-19.

The chain carries TRBV5-1 and TRBJ2-2; 11 bases are shared with TRBD2. The trim removed 3 bases at V and 4 bases at J, leaving 5 bases unmatched. Per the germline V gene, CDR1 is SGHRS and CDR2 is YFSETQ. There are 16 residues in the CDR3. This chain's CDR3 is CASSSLAGGPTGELFF. In nucleotides, the CDR3 is TGCGCCAGCAGCTCTCTAGCGGGGGGCCCCACCGGGGAGCTGTTTTTT. Full variable domain (missing parts from reference TRBV5-1 and TRBJ2-2): KAGVTQTPRYLIKTRGQQVTLSCSPISGHRSVSWYQQTPGQGLQFLFEYFSETQRNKGNFPGRFSGRQFSNSRSEMNVSTLELGDSALYLCASSSLAGGPTGELFFGEGSRLTVL.

This clone appeared a few times. The CDR3 sequence: CASAGQMNTEAFF. Written as DNA, the CDR3 is TGTGCCAGTGCGGGGCAAATGAACACTGAAGCTTTCTTT. The rearrangement joins TRBV2 to TRBJ1-1, with D possibly being TRBD1 (5 bases). This CDR3 region has 13 residues. Germline CDR1 and CDR2: SNHLY and FYNNEI. Trimming pared 9 bases from V and 0 bases from J, leaving 11 bases between.

This chain uses TRBV28 with TRBJ2-2; D possibly corresponds to TRBD2 (5 bases). The CDR3 runs 14 residues. From germline, CDR1 is MDHEN and CDR2 SYDVKM. V was clipped by 7 bases and J by 4 bases, with 13 bases between them. In DNA, the CDR3 is TGTGCCAGCAACCGGCCGGGATCCACCGGGGAGCTGTTTTTT. Translated, it gives CASNRPGSTGELFF.

The chain joins TRBV4-1 to TRBJ1-4; tentatively, D is TRBD1 (5 bases). V lost 11 bases and J lost 5, with 24 bases in between. CDR1 MGHRA and CDR2 YSYEKL come from the germline V gene. The CDR3 is 16 amino acids. Here the CDR3 reads CAPSRLGGADNEKLFF. CDR3 sequence (DNA): TGCGCCCCCAGCCGCCTCGGAGGGGCCGACAATGAAAAACTGTTTTTT.

In this sample, this clone turned up a few times. The rearrangement joins TRBV4-1 to TRBJ1-6, with D perhaps matching TRBD1 (6 bases). Germline assignment: CDR1 MGHRA and CDR2 YSYEKL. The CDR3 is made up of 15 amino acids. V was clipped by 1 base and J by 6 bases, with 10 bases between them. CDR3 bases: TGCGCCAGCAGCCAAGTTGCAGGGGTTAATTCACCCCTCCACTTT. Translating it yields CASSQVAGVNSPLHF.

This rearrangement joins TRBV5-1 to TRBJ2-6; the match to TRBD2 covers 7 bases. This CDR3 spans 17 amino acids. The junction had 7 bases not matched to a gene; V was cut back by 4 bases and J by 0 bases. CDR1 is SGHRS, CDR2 YFSETQ, per germline. The CDR3 nucleotides read TGCGCCAGCAGCCGCAGAGGGGAGGGCTCTGGGGCCAACGTCCTGACTTTC. It is translated as CASSRRGEGSGANVLTF.

V is TRBV13 and J is TRBJ1-5, with D maybe TRBD1 (6 bases). Germline CDR1 and CDR2: PRHDT and FYEKMQ (reference sequence). This CDR3 comprises 13 residues. Trimming took 5 bases from V and 4 from J, leaving 9 bases between them. The CDR3 DNA reads TGTGCCAGCAGCCGTACAGGGAATCAGCCCCAGCATTTT. Translation: CASSRTGNQPQHF.

This clone was observed a few times. This chain connects TRBV14 to TRBJ1-2, with TRBD1 as a possible D gene (6 bases). V was clipped by 0 bases and J by 5 bases, with 16 bases between them. The CDR3 totals 16 residues. Germline CDR1 SGHDN, CDR2 FVKESK. CDR3 coding DNA: TGTGCCAGCAGCCAAGATCTGGTCAGGGGATGGTATGGCTACACCTTC. This gives the protein CASSQDLVRGWYGYTF.

This clone has just a few counts. V and J are TRBV29-1 and TRBJ1-4, with 9 positions matching TRBD1. CDR3 length: 14 amino acids. Germline lookup yields CDR1 SQVTM and CDR2 ANQGSEA. V dropped 7 bases and J dropped 4; count of bases not matched to a gene: 7. CDR3: CSAGQGPDNEKLFF. In DNA form, the CDR3 reads TGCAGCGCGGGACAGGGCCCTGATAATGAAAAACTGTTTTTT. The full variable domain, its missing parts supplied by reference TRBV29-1 and TRBJ1-4, is SAVISQKPSRDICQRGTSLTIQCQVDSQVTMMFWYRQQPGQSLTLIATANQGSEATYESGFVIDKFPISRPNLTFSTLTVSNMSPEDSSIYLCSAGQGPDNEKLFFGSGTQLSVL.

This clone showed up just a few times. The chain recombines TRBV15 with TRBJ2-1; 7 bases are shared with TRBD1. There are 16 residues in the CDR3. J gave up 2 bases and V 4 bases, and 8 bases lay outside the gene matches. In germline, CDR1 is LNHNV, CDR2 YYDKDF (reference sequence). Here the CDR3 reads CATSIVTGRAYNEQFF. DNA of the CDR3: TGTGCCACCAGCATCGTGACAGGGAGAGCCTACAATGAGCAGTTCTTC.

CDR3 DNA: TGTGCCAGCAGTTTACAGGGTCGGTCTGGAAACACCATATATTTT. Amino acid sequence: CASSLQGRSGNTIYF. The chain employs TRBV28 and TRBJ1-3; D may be TRBD1 (5 bases). The germline V gene encodes CDR1 MDHEN and CDR2 SYDVKM. V dropped 2 bases and J dropped 1 base, with 9 bases sitting between them. The length of the CDR3 is 15 residues.

The gene calls are TRBV11-2 and TRBJ2-7, with 7 bases identical to TRBD2. CDR1 and CDR2 from the germline V gene are SGHAT and FQNNGV. Germline trimming cut 3 bases from V and 4 bases from J; bases unmatched to any gene: 9. The CDR3 has 15 residues. CDR3 sequence reads: CASSLGGGSKYEQYF. The CDR3 region has the DNA TGTGCCAGCAGCTTGGGGGGAGGGTCTAAGTACGAGCAGTACTTC.

CDR3 protein: CASSSSGQGLTGELFF. The CDR3 DNA sequence: TGCGCCAGCAGCTCATCCGGACAGGGTTTAACCGGGGAGCTGTTTTTT. The chain is built from TRBV5-1 and TRBJ2-2, with TRBD1 matching 8 bases. This CDR3 has 16 residues. Germline CDR1 SGHRS, CDR2 YFSETQ. The ends lost 3 bases at V and 5 bases at J; junction bases unmatched: 9.

This clone was seen just once. This rearrangement joins TRBV27 to TRBJ2-7; TRBD2 agrees at 7 bases. With V trimmed by 2 bases and J by 6 bases, 7 bases remained unmatched. This CDR3 is built from 14 residues. Germline CDR1 reads MNHEY; CDR2 reads SMNVEV (reference sequence). The CDR3 coding sequence is TGTGCCAGCAGTTTAATGGGCGGGAGTAGCGAGCAGTACTTC. Its protein is CASSLMGGSSEQYF.

This chain connects TRBV29-1 to TRBJ2-6, with D possibly TRBD1 on 6 matching bases. V was clipped by 6 bases and J by 2 bases, with 14 bases between them. Looked up from germline, CDR1 is SQVTM and CDR2 is ANQGSEA. The CDR3 length is 15 residues. CDR3: CSVNGEGAGANVLTF. The CDR3 DNA sequence: TGCAGCGTGAACGGTGAGGGGGCTGGGGCCAACGTCCTGACTTTC.

This chain uses TRBV2 with TRBJ2-5; a weak D match, TRBD1 (5 bases). V lost 2 bases and J 3 bases, leaving 7 bases between the germline ends. This CDR3 comprises 13 residues. CDR1 is SNHLY and CDR2 is FYNNEI in the germline V gene. The CDR3 DNA is TGTGCCAGCAGTGAATTAGGGGAAGAGACCCAGTACTTC. As protein: CASSELGEETQYF. Full variable domain (rest looked up from reference TRBV2 and TRBJ2-5): EPEVTQTPSHQVTQMGQEVILRCVPISNHLYFYWYRQILGQKVEFLVSFYNNEISEKSEIFDDQFSVERPDGSNFTLKIRSTKLEDSAMYFCASSELGEETQYFGPGTRLLVL.

This chain connects TRBV7-2 to TRBJ2-7, with D perhaps matching TRBD1 (5 bases). Germline V gives CDR1 SGHTA, CDR2 FQGNSA. V was cut by 4 bases and J by 6 bases, with 13 bases left in between. The CDR3 runs 13 residues. The chain's CDR3 is CASSYPWQGEQYF. The CDR3 nucleotides are TGTGCCAGCAGCTATCCGTGGCAGGGCGAGCAGTACTTC.

This sequence joins TRBV7-2 and TRBJ2-5; D remains ambiguous. CDR3 length: 13 amino acids. V lost 5 bases and J 5 bases, leaving 12 bases between the germline ends. Germline V CDR1 and CDR2: SGHTA, FQGNSA. The CDR3 loop is CASSPRPGETQYF. The CDR3 coding sequence is TGTGCCAGCAGCCCGAGGCCTGGGGAGACCCAGTACTTC.

The V and J genes are TRBV4-2 and TRBJ2-2; 7 nucleotides agree with TRBD2. Trimming at V came to 3 bases and at J to 1 base, leaving 11 bases not matched to a gene. Looked up from germline, CDR1 is LGHNA and CDR2 is YNFKEQ. CDR3 size: 18 residues. The DNA for the CDR3 is TGTGCCAGCAGCCAGGACCCGGTCGCGGGGGAGAACACCGGGGAGCTGTTTTTT. This translates into CASSQDPVAGENTGELFF.

V usage is TRBV19 and J usage is TRBJ2-4, with TRBD1 identical over 8 bases. CDR1 is LNHDA, CDR2 SQIVND, per germline (reference sequence). Trimming removed 3 bases from V and 1 base from J; junction bases left unmatched: 8. CDR3 size: 17 residues. In DNA, the CDR3 is TGTGCCAGTAGTATGGGACAGGCCGGGGAGGCCAAAAACATTCAGTACTTC. Its protein product is CASSMGQAGEAKNIQYF.

The V call is TRBV7-9, the J call TRBJ2-7; D not certain. Per the germline V gene, CDR1 is SEHNR and CDR2 is FQNEAQ (reference sequence). The V gene lost 5 bases and the J gene lost 6 bases, with 8 bases spanning the gap. CDR3 length equals 11 residues. This chain's CDR3 is CASSPNREQYF. The CDR3 nucleotides read TGTGCCAGCAGCCCTAACCGCGAGCAGTACTTC. The variable domain in full, with the rest retrieved from reference TRBV7-9 and TRBJ2-7, is DTGVSQNPRHKITKRGQNVTFRCDPISEHNRLYWYRQTLGQGPEFLTYFQNEAQLEKSRLLSDRFSAERPKGSFSTLEIQRTEQGDSAMYLCASSPNREQYFGPGTRLTVT.

This rearrangement joins TRBV4-1 to TRBJ1-2, with 7 bases aligning to TRBD1. CDR1 is MGHRA and CDR2 is YSYEKL in the germline V gene. The V segment lost 0 bases and the J segment 8 bases; nucleotides outside the gene matches: 9. CDR3 length: 15 amino acids. DNA of the CDR3: TGCGCCAGCAGCCAAGATCTTACCAGGGACAGAGGCTACACCTTC. This gives the protein CASSQDLTRDRGYTF.